This passage covers 14 T cell receptor beta chains from one sample sequenced in a study of neoadjuvant nivolumab and ipilimumab in lung cancer. The protocol was immunoSEQ multiplex PCR, while the TCRdb copy is restricted to in-frame clones and leaves out a portion. This repertoire shows about 27,000 clones, roughly three quarters found once; its top ten account for 18%. The sequences come from tumor tissue, collected after neoadjuvant nivolumab, alone or with ipilimumab, at or shortly before surgery. These receptors were collected from an adult with non-small cell lung cancer.

CDR3 protein: CASTSGHGETQYF. The CDR3 DNA reads as TGTGCCAGCACTAGCGGGCATGGGGAGACCCAGTACTTC. The chain carries TRBV6-1 and TRBJ2-5, with 8 bases matching TRBD2. This CDR3 is built from 13 residues. V shed 7 bases and J 5 bases; nucleotides not matched to a gene: 6. Per germline, CDR1 MNHNS and CDR2 SASEGT.

The chain has TRBV18 and TRBJ1-1; 8 positions match TRBD1. After removal of 3 bases from V and 0 bases from J, the junction contained 6 bases not matched to a gene. Germline assignment: CDR1 KGHSH and CDR2 LQKENI. The CDR3 is 16 amino acids. This chain's CDR3 is CASSPFTGGLNTEAFF. In nucleotides, the CDR3 is TGTGCCAGCTCACCTTTCACAGGGGGGTTGAACACTGAAGCTTTCTTT.

This rearrangement joins TRBV19 to TRBJ2-7; TRBD1 agrees at 10 bases. The CDR3 extends over 13 amino acids. Germline lookup yields CDR1 LNHDA and CDR2 SQIVND (reference sequence). The trim removed 4 bases at V and 5 bases at J, leaving 2 bases unmatched. The CDR3 region is CASSRDRGNEQYF. CDR3 in DNA: TGTGCCAGTAGTAGGGACAGGGGTAACGAGCAGTACTTC.

CDR3 bases: TGCGCCAGCAGCCTAGGCTCTCAGGGCACCTATGGCTACACCTTC. This gives the protein CASSLGSQGTYGYTF. The chain recombines TRBV5-1 with TRBJ1-2; tentative D call: TRBD1 (5 bases). The CDR3 is 15 residues long. The germline V and J ends were trimmed by 4 bases and 4 bases, with 17 bases remaining between them. The V gene's germline CDR1 is SGHRS and CDR2 YFSETQ.

The V and J genes are TRBV18 and TRBJ2-1; the D is unclear. Germline CDR1 reads KGHSH; CDR2 reads LQKENI. CDR3 length: 13 amino acids. V was pared by 8 bases and J by 4 bases, with 12 bases between. The chain's CDR3 is CASRFGRYNEQFF. CDR3 nucleotide sequence: TGTGCCAGCCGTTTTGGACGGTACAATGAGCAGTTCTTC.

V usage is TRBV5-6 and J usage is TRBJ1-6, with D possibly matching TRBD1 (6 bases). V lost 0 bases to trimming and J lost 7 bases, with 11 bases between them. This CDR3 region has 15 residues. CDR1 is SGHDT, CDR2 YYEEEE, per germline. The CDR3 coding sequence is TGTGCCAGCAGCTTGGAGACAGGTTTCAATTCACCCCTCCACTTT. Its translation is CASSLETGFNSPLHF.

This clone was observed a few times. The chain has TRBV5-1 and TRBJ1-1; perhaps TRBD1 as D (5 bases). This CDR3 has 15 amino acids. V lost 0 bases, J lost 5 bases, and 14 bases lay in between. CDR1 and CDR2 (germline): SGHRS, YFSETQ. This CDR3 is CASSLVESGYTEAFF. The CDR3 DNA reads TGCGCCAGCAGCTTGGTCGAGTCAGGGTATACTGAAGCTTTCTTT.

The chain carries TRBV30 and TRBJ1-6; tentative D call: TRBD1 (6 bases). The germline gives CDR1 GTSNPN, CDR2 SVGIG (reference sequence). The V gene lost 5 bases and the J gene lost 6 bases, with 11 bases spanning the gap. The CDR3 spans 13 residues. The CDR3 DNA is TGTGCCTGGGGAGGACAGCTTAATTCACCCCTCCACTTT. This sequence encodes CAWGGQLNSPLHF. Filled out from reference TRBV30 and TRBJ1-6, the complete variable domain reads SQTIHQWPATLVQPVGSPLSLECTVEGTSNPNLYWYRQAAGRGLQLLFYSVGIGQISSEVPQNLSASRPQDRQFILSSKKLLLSDSGFYLCAWGGQLNSPLHFGNGTRLTVT.

The chain uses TRBV4-1 and TRBJ2-7; the D is unclear. There are 13 residues in the CDR3. The germline V gene has CDR1 MGHRA and CDR2 YSYEKL. Trimming pared 0 bases from V and 6 bases from J, leaving 9 bases between. CDR3 DNA sequence: TGCGCCAGCAGCCAAGATCGGAAGGGCGAGCAGTACTTC. This translates into CASSQDRKGEQYF.

The rearrangement links TRBV19 to TRBJ2-2, with 9 bases identical to TRBD1. The CDR3 has 14 amino acids. V was clipped by 10 bases and J by 3 bases; unmatched bases: 6. CDR1 LNHDA and CDR2 SQIVND come from the germline V gene (reference sequence). The CDR3 DNA is TGTGCCACCCAGGGGACAGGGTACACCGGGGAGCTGTTTTTT. It yields the protein CATQGTGYTGELFF.

The chain is built from TRBV4-3 and TRBJ1-4, with a possible D match to TRBD1 (6 bases). V was cut by 6 bases and J by 8 bases, with 19 bases left in between. Germline CDR1 and CDR2: LGHNA and YSLEER. This CDR3 has 15 residues. This CDR3 reads CASRQKGHTGEKLFF. The CDR3 bases are TGCGCCAGCAGACAAAAGGGACACACGGGCGAAAAACTGTTTTTT.

The chain recombines TRBV19 with TRBJ1-6; D ambiguous. Germline values: CDR1 LNHDA, CDR2 SQIVND (reference sequence). V lost 1 base and J lost 10, with 8 bases in between. This CDR3 contains 13 residues. CDR3 residues: CASSIGPASPLHF. The DNA for the CDR3 is TGTGCCAGTAGTATAGGGCCGGCCTCACCCCTCCACTTT.

Written as DNA, the CDR3 is TGTGCCAGCAGCCAATGGGGGACAGAGGATCAGCCCCAGCATTTT. Translation: CASSQWGTEDQPQHF. The chain uses TRBV7-2 and TRBJ1-5; 7 nucleotides match TRBD1. Germline V gives CDR1 SGHTA, CDR2 FQGNSA. The length of the CDR3 is 15 residues. The ends lost 5 bases at V and 5 bases at J; junction bases unmatched: 9.

The chain employs TRBV29-1 and TRBJ1-2; D gene unclear. There are 11 residues in the CDR3. The germline V gene has CDR1 SQVTM and CDR2 ANQGSEA. The V and J ends lost 7 bases and 2 bases respectively, with 8 bases between them. CDR3 sequence: CSAGENYGYTF. The CDR3 DNA sequence: TGCAGCGCCGGCGAGAACTATGGCTACACCTTC. The full variable domain, in which reference TRBV29-1 and TRBJ1-2 provide the parts outside the CDR3, is SAVISQKPSRDICQRGTSLTIQCQVDSQVTMMFWYRQQPGQSLTLIATANQGSEATYESGFVIDKFPISRPNLTFSTLTVSNMSPEDSSIYLCSAGENYGYTFGSGTRLTVV.